The 2 T cell receptor beta chains below all came from one sample that was sequenced in a study of T-cell memory formation after mild COVID-19. TCRdb reanalysed the 5' RACE reads using MiXCR and keeps one entry per CDR3 protein. The data show 300,000 to 350,000 distinct CDR3 sequences, roughly 13% seen once. The source material was PBMCs or a T cell subset sorted from them (not recorded which). These receptors came from a man aged 18 to 29 who had mild COVID-19 (a few samples of this study predate the infection). Cell type and time point are not known.

The chain carries TRBV7-2 and TRBJ2-2, with D uncertain. This CDR3 contains 17 residues. V lost 4 bases and J lost 1, with 16 bases in between. Germline CDR1 reads SGHTA; CDR2 reads FQGNSA. DNA for the CDR3: TGTGCCAGCAGCTCAAGGCCTACCGACCTGAACACCGGGGAGCTGTTTTTT. Protein sequence: CASSSRPTDLNTGELFF.

This clonotype was seen repeatedly, ten times or more. The chain combines TRBV3-1 with TRBJ2-1, with 8 bases fitting TRBD2. Germline V gene sequence: CDR1 LGHDT, CDR2 YNNKEL (reference sequence). The V gene end was trimmed by 0 bases and the J gene end by 8 bases; junction bases not matched to a gene: 9. The CDR3 runs to 16 residues. The CDR3 here is CASSQESRGGDDEQFF. CDR3 DNA sequence: TGTGCCAGCAGCCAAGAATCACGGGGGGGTGACGATGAGCAGTTCTTC.